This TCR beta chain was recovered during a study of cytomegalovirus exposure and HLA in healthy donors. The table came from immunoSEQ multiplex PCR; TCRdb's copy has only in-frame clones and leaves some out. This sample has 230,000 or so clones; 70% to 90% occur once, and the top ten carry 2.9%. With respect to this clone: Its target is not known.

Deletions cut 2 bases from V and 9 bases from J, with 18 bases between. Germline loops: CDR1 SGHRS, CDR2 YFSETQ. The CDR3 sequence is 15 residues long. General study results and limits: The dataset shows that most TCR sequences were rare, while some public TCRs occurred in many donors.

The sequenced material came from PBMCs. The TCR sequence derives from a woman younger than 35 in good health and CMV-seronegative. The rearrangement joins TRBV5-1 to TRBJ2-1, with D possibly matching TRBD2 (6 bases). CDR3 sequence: CASSLTAGPPIEQFF. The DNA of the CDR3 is TGCGCCAGCAGCTTAACAGCGGGTCCGCCAATTGAGCAGTTCTTC.